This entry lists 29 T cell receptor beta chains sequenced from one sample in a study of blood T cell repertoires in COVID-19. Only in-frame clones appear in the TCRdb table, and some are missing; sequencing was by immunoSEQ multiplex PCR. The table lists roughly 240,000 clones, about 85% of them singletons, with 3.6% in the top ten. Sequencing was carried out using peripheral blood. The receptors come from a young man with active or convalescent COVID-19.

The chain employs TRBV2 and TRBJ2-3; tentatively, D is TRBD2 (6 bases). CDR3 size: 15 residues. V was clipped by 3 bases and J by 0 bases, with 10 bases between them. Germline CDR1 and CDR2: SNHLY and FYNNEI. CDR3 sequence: CASSDGGYSTDTQYF. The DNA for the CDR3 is TGTGCCAGCAGTGATGGGGGGTACAGCACAGATACGCAGTATTTT.

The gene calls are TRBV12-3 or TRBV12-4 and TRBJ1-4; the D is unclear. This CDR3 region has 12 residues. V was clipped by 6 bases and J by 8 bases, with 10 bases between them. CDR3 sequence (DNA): TGTGCCAGCAGGGCTGAGGGCGAAAAACTGTTTTTT. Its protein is CASRAEGEKLFF.

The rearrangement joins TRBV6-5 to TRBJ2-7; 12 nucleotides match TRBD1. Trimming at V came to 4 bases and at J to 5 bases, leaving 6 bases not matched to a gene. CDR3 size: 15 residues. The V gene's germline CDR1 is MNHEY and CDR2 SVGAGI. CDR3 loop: CASSLTGQGANEQYF. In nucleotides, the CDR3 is TGTGCCAGCAGTTTAACGGGACAGGGGGCGAACGAGCAGTACTTC.

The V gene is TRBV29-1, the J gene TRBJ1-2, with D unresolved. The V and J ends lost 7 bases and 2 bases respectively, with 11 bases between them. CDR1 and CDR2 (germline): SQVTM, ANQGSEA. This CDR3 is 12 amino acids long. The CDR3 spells CSDAPRNYGYTF. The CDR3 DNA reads TGCAGCGACGCGCCTCGCAACTATGGCTACACCTTC.

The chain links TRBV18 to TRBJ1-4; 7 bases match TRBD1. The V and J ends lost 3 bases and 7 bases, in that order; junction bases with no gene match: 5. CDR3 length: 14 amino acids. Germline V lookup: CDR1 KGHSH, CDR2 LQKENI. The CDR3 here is CASSPGTETEKLFF. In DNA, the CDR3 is TGTGCCAGCTCACCGGGGACAGAGACTGAAAAACTGTTTTTT.

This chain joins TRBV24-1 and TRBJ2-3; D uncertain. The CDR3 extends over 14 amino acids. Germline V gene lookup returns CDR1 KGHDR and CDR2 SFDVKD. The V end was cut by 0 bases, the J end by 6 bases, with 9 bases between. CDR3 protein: CATSDLHGYDTQYF. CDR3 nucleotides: TGTGCCACCAGTGATTTGCACGGGTACGATACGCAGTATTTT.

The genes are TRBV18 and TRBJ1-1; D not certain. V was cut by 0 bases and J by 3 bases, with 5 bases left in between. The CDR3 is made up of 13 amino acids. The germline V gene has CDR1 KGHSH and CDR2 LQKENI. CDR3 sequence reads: CASSPPSDTEAFF. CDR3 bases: TGTGCCAGCTCACCACCTTCCGACACTGAAGCTTTCTTT.

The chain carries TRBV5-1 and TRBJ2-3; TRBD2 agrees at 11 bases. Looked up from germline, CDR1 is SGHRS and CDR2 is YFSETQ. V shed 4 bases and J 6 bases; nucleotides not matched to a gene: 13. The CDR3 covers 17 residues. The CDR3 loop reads CASSPVPLAGGRDTQYF. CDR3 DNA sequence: TGCGCCAGCAGCCCGGTGCCGCTAGCGGGGGGCCGGGATACGCAGTATTTT.

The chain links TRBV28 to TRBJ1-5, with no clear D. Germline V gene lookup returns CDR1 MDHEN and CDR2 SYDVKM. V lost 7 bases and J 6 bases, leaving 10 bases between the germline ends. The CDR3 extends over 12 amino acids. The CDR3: CASIAGSQPQHF. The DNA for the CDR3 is TGTGCCAGCATTGCGGGGAGTCAGCCCCAGCATTTT.

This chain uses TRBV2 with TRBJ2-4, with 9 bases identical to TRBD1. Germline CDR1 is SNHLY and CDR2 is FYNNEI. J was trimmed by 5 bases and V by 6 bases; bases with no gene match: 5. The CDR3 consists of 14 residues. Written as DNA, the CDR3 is TGTGCCAGCAGCTCCAGGACAGGGGAAAACATTCAGTACTTC. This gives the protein CASSSRTGENIQYF.

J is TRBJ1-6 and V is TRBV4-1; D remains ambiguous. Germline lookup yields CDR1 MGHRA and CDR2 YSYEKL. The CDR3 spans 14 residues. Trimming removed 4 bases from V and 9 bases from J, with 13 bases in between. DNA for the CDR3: TGCGCCAGCAGCCCCGGGAGGGCTGGTTCACCCCTCCACTTT. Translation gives CASSPGRAGSPLHF.

CDR3 in amino acids: CASSSPRSPSGPGENIQYF. The DNA for the CDR3 is TGTGCCAGCAGCTCACCCCGCAGCCCCTCTGGGCCCGGGGAAAACATTCAGTACTTC. This chain uses TRBV9 with TRBJ2-4; perhaps TRBD2 as D (5 bases). The V gene's germline CDR1 is SGDLS and CDR2 YYNGEE. Deletions cut 4 bases from V and 5 bases from J, with 28 bases between. The CDR3 covers 19 residues.

The CDR3 spells CASSILGGNQPQHF. CDR3 in DNA: TGTGCCAGTAGTATACTCGGAGGCAATCAGCCCCAGCATTTT. The V gene is TRBV19, the J gene TRBJ1-5, with D unresolved. The CDR3 length is 14 residues. Trimming stripped 2 bases from V and 2 bases from J, with 7 bases between. Germline CDR1 and CDR2: LNHDA and SQIVND (reference sequence). Combining the CDR3 with reference TRBV19 and TRBJ1-5 gives the whole variable domain DGGITQSPKYLFRKEGQNVTLSCEQNLNHDAMYWYRQDPGQGLRLIYYSQIVNDFQKGDIAEGYSVSREKKESFPLTVTSAQKNPTAFYLCASSILGGNQPQHFGDGTRLSIL.

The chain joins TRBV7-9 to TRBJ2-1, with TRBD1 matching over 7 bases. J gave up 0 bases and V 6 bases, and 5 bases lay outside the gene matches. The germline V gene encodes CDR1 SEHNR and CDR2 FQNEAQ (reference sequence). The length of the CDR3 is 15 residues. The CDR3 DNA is TGTGCCAGCAGTTACGGACAGGTCTCCTACAATGAGCAGTTCTTC. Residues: CASSYGQVSYNEQFF.

The CDR3 loop is CASKRLSGQPQHF. CDR3 sequence (DNA): TGTGCCAGCAAGAGACTAAGTGGTCAGCCCCAGCATTTT. V gene TRBV2 combines with J gene TRBJ1-5; no clear D. V was cut by 7 bases and J by 6 bases, with 13 bases left in between. CDR1 is SNHLY and CDR2 is FYNNEI in the germline V gene. There are 13 residues in the CDR3.

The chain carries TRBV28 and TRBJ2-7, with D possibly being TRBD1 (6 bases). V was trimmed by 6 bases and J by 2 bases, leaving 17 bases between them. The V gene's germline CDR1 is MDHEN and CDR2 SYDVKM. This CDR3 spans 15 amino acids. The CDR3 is CASSPGGDKTYEQYF. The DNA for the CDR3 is TGTGCCAGCAGCCCCGGTGGGGACAAGACCTACGAGCAGTACTTC.

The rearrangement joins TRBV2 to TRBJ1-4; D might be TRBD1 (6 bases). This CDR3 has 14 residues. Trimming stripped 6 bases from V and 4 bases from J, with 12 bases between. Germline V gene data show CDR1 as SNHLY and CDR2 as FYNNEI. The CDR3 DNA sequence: TGTGCCAGCAGCCTCGGACAGAGTAATGAAAAACTGTTTTTT. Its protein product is CASSLGQSNEKLFF.

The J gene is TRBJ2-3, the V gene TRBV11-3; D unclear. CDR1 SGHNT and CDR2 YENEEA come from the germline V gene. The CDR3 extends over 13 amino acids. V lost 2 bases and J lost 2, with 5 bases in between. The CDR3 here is CASSLPFTDTQYF. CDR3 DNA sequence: TGTGCCAGCAGCTTACCCTTCACAGATACGCAGTATTTT.

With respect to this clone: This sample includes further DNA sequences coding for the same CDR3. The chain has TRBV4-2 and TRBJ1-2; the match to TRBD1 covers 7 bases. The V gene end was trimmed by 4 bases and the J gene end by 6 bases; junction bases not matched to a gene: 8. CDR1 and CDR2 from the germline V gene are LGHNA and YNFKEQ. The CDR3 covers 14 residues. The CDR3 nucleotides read TGTGCCAGCAGCCTATCGACAGGGAGCCATGGCTACACCTTC. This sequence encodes CASSLSTGSHGYTF.

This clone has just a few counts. CDR3 in amino acids: CASKEERGASYNEQFF. DNA for the CDR3: TGTGCCAGCAAGGAGGAGCGGGGGGCGTCCTACAATGAGCAGTTCTTC. The chain has TRBV2 and TRBJ2-1; 9 bases line up with TRBD2. The CDR3 totals 16 residues. Germline CDR1 is SNHLY and CDR2 is FYNNEI. The trim removed 7 bases at V and 1 base at J, leaving 8 bases unmatched.

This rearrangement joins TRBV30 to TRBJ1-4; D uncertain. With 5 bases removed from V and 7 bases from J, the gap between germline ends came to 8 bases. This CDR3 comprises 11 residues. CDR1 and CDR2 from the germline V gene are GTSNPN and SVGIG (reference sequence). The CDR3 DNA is TGTGCCTGGGCCCGAGGTGAAAAACTGTTTTTT. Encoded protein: CAWARGEKLFF.

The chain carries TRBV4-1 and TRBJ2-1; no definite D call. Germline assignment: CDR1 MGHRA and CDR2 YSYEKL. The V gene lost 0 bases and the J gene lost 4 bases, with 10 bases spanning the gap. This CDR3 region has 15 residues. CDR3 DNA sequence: TGCGCCAGCAGCCAAGACGACACACCGTACAATGAGCAGTTCTTC. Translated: CASSQDDTPYNEQFF.

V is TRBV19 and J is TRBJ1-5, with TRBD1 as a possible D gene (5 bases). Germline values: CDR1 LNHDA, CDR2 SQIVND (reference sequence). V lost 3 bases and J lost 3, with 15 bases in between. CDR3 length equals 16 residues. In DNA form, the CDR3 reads TGTGCCAGTAGTATTGCAAACCCAGGGCTCAATCAGCCCCAGCATTTT. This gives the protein CASSIANPGLNQPQHF.

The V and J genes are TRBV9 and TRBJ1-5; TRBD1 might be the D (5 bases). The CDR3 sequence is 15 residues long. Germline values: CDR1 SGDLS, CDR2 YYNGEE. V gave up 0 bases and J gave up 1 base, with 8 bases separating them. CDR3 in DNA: TGTGCCAGCAGCGTAGGGTCAGGGAGCAATCAGCCCCAGCATTTT. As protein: CASSVGSGSNQPQHF.

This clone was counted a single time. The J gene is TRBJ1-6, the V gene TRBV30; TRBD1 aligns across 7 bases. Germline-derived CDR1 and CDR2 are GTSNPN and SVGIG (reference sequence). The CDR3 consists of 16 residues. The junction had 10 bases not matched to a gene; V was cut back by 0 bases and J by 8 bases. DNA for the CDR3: TGTGCCTGGAGTGTACGTTTCTGGCAGGGGGATTCACCCCTCCACTTT. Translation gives CAWSVRFWQGDSPLHF.

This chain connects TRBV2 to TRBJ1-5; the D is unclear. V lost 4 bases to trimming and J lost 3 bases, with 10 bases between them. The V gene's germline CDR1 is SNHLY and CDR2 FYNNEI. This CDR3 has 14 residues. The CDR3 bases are TGTGCCAGCAGTGGTGAGTCCGCCAATCAGCCCCAGCATTTT. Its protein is CASSGESANQPQHF.

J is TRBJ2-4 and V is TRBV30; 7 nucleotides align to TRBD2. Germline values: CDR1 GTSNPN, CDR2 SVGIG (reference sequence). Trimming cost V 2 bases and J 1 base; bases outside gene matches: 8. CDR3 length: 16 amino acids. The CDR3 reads CAWSPHWGGAKNIQYF. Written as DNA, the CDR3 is TGTGCCTGGAGTCCCCATTGGGGGGGGGCCAAAAACATTCAGTACTTC.

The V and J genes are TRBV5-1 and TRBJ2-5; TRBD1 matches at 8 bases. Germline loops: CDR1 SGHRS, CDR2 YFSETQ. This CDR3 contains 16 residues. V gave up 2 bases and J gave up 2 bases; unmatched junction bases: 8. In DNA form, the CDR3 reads TGCGCCAGCAGCTTATTTGGGCAGGGGGCTCAAGAGACCCAGTACTTC. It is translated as CASSLFGQGAQETQYF.

CDR3 nucleotide sequence: TGTGCCAGCTCACCAAGCGGGAGGGCCTCCTACGAGCAGTACTTC. Protein product: CASSPSGRASYEQYF. This chain uses TRBV18 with TRBJ2-7, with TRBD2 matching over 10 bases. V lost 2 bases and J lost 0; bases outside the gene matches: 1. Germline values: CDR1 KGHSH, CDR2 LQKENI. This CDR3 region has 15 residues.